This TCR beta chain derives from a study of response to subunit inactivated influenza vaccine. TCRdb ran MiXCR on the RT-PCR reads and lists one entry per CDR3 protein. Of approximately 500,000 distinct CDR3 sequences listed, roughly 23% were seen once; the top ten hold 2.5% to 3.5%. The V and J ends lost 2 bases and 5 bases, in that order; junction bases with no gene match: 6. The CDR3 is made up of 15 amino acids. Germline V CDR1 and CDR2: ENHRY, SYGVKD. This sample was also put to use in a study of T cells expressing NK-cell markers. Turning to that study: Libraries used 5'RACE template switching adding universal primer site and UMIs. Among the eight sequenced donors, seven tested HCMV-seropositive and one tested seronegative. Roughly six of the donors carried dominant NKG2C+ clonotypes that took up roughly 1.0-8% of their CD8+ T cells.

The sequencing used CD4+ T cells sorted from PBMCs, collected 11 to 12 days after vaccination. The chain joins TRBV10-3 to TRBJ2-3; 8 bases fit TRBD2. The clonotype comes from a man in his fifties who received an inactivated influenza vaccine. The CDR3 region is CAISERGGLGDTQYF. For the CDR3, the DNA is TGTGCCATCAGTGAGCGGGGGGGCCTTGGAGATACGCAGTATTTT.